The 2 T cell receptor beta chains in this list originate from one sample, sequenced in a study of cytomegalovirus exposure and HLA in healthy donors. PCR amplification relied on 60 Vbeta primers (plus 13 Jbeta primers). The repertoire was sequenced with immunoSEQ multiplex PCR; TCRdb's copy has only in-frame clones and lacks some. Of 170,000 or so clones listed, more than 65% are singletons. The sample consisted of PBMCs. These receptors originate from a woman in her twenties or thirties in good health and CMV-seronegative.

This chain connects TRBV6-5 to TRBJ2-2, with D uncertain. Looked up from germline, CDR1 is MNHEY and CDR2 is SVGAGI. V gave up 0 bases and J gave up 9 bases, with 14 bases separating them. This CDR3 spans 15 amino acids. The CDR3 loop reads CASSYSSPRGRELFF. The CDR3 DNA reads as TGTGCCAGCAGTTACTCTTCTCCCCGAGGCAGGGAGCTGTTTTTT.

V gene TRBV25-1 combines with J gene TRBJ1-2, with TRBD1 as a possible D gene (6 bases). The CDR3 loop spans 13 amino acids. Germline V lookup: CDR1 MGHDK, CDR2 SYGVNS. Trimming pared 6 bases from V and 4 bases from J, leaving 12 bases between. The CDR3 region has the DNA TGTGCCAGCAGCATACAGGGATCCTATGGCTACACCTTC. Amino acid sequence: CASSIQGSYGYTF.